The TCR beta chain described here comes from a study of T cell responses to AZD1222 COVID-19 vaccine. Study information: Recipients boosted at about 4 weeks or about 12 weeks are pooled. Study-wide results and caveats: Per reports, nearly half of all spike-specific TCRs target regions that are unmutated in variants. It should be noted that donors were predominantly white British and more often female, and clonal diversity was possibly underestimated.

Trimming cost V 10 bases and J 0 bases, with 9 bases left between them. The CDR3 is 12 amino acids. Germline V lookup: CDR1 MNHEY, CDR2 SVGAGI. To note about this clone: Its target is not known.

Method: immunoSEQ multiplex PCR; TCRdb's copy keeps in-frame clones and lacks some. This table holds 150,000 or so clones, 85% to 95% found once. This chain connects TRBV6-5 to TRBJ1-1; TRBD1 is a possible D gene (5 bases). The sample consisted of peripheral blood, taken on day 0 of AZD1222 vaccination. This receptor was identified in an adult in good health. The CDR3 sequence is CATGTVNTEAFF. CDR3 coding DNA: TGTGCCACCGGGACGGTGAACACTGAAGCTTTCTTT.